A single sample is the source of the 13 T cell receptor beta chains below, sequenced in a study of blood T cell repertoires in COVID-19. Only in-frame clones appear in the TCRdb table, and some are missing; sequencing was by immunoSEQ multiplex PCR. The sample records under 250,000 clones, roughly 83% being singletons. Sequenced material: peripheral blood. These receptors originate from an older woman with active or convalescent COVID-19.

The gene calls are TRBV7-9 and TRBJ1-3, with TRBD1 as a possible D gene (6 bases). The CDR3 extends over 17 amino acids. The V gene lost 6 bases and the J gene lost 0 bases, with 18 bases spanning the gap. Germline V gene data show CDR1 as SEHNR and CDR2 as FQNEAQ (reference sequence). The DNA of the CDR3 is TGTGCCAGCAGTTTCACCTGGGACACTCTCTCTGGAAACACCATATATTTT. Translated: CASSFTWDTLSGNTIYF.

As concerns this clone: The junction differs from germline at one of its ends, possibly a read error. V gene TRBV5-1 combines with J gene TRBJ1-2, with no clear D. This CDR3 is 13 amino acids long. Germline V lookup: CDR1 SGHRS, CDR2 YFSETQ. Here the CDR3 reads CASSPSVMEVFAF. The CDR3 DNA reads TGCGCCAGCAGCCCCTCGGTGATGGAGGTTTTCGCCTTC. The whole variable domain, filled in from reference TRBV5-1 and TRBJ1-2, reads KAGVTQTPRYLIKTRGQQVTLSCSPISGHRSVSWYQQTPGQGLQFLFEYFSETQRNKGNFPGRFSGRQFSNSRSEMNVSTLELGDSALYLCASSPSVMEVFAFGSGTRLTVV.

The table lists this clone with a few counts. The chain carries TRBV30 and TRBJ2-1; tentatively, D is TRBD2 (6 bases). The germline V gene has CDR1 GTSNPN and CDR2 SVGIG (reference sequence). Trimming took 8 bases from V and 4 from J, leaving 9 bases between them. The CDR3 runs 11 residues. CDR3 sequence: CAVGGYNEQFF. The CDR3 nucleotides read TGTGCCGTCGGGGGTTACAATGAGCAGTTCTTC.

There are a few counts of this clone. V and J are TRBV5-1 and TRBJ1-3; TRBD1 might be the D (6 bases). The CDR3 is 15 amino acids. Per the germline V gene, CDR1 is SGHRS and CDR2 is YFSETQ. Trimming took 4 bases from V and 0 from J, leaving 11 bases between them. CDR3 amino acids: CASSLGTLSGNTIYF. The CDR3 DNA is TGCGCCAGCAGCCTAGGGACACTCTCTGGAAACACCATATATTTT.

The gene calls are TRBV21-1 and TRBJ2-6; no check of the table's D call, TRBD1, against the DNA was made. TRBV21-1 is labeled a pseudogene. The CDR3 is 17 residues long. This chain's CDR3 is CASSKRQACSGANVLTF. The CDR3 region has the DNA TGTGCCAGCAGCAAAAGACAGGCCTGTTCTGGGGCCAACGTCCTGACTTTC.

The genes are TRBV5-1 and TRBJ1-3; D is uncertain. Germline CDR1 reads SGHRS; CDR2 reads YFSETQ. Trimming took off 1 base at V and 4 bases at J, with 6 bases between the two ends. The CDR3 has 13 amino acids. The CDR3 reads CASSLSGGNTIYF. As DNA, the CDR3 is TGCGCCAGCAGCTTGTCGGGGGGAAACACCATATATTTT.

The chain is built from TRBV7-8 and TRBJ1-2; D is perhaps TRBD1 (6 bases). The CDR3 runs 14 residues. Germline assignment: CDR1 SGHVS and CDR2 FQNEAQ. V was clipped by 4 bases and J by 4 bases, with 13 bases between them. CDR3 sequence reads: CASSSHDRLYGYTF. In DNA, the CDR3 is TGTGCCAGCAGCTCCCACGACAGGCTCTATGGCTACACCTTC.

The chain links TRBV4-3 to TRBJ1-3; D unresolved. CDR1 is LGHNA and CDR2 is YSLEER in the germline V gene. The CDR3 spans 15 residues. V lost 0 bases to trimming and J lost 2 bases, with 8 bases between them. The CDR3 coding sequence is TGCGCCAGCAGCCAAGATTACACCACTGGAAACACCATATATTTT. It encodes CASSQDYTTGNTIYF.

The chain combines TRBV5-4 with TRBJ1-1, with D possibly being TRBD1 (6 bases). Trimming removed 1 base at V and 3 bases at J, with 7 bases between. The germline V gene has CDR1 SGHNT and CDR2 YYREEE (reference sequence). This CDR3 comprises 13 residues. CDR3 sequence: CASSLRGYTEAFF. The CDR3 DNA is TGTGCCAGCAGCTTGAGGGGGTACACTGAAGCTTTCTTT.

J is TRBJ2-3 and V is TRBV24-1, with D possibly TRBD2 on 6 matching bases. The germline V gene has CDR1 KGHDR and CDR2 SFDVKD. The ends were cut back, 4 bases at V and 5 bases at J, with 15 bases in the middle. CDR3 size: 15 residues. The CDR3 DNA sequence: TGTGCCACCAGTGAACAAGGAGGGCCCAAAGATACGCAGTATTTT. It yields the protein CATSEQGGPKDTQYF.

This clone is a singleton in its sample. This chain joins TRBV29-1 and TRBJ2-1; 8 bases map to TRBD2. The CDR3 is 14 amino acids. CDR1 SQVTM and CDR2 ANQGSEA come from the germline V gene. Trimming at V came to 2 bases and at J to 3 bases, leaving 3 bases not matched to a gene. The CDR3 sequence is CSVENREGYNEQFF. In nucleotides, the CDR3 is TGCAGCGTTGAAAACCGGGAGGGCTACAATGAGCAGTTCTTC.

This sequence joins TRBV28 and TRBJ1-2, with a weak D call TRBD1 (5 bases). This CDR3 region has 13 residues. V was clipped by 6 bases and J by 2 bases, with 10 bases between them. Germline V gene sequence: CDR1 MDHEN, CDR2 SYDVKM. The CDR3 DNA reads TGTGCCAGCAGCGTACAGGAGAACTATGGCTACACCTTC. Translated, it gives CASSVQENYGYTF.

The CDR3 region is CASQRDTSYEQYF. The CDR3 DNA reads as TGTGCCTCCCAGCGGGATACTTCCTACGAGCAGTACTTC. The chain uses TRBV15 and TRBJ2-7, with 7 nucleotides matching TRBD2. Trimming removed 11 bases from V and 1 base from J; junction bases left unmatched: 8. The CDR3 loop spans 13 amino acids. Germline loops: CDR1 LNHNV, CDR2 YYDKDF (reference sequence). Full variable domain (missing parts from reference TRBV15 and TRBJ2-7): DAMVIQNPRYQVTQFGKPVTLSCSQTLNHNVMYWYQQKSSQAPKLLFHYYDKDFNNEADTPDNFQSRRPNTSFCFLDIRSPGLGDTAMYLCASQRDTSYEQYFGPGTRLTVT.